This TCR beta chain was sequenced in a study of identical twins. General study results and limits: The models systematically underestimated how much out-of-frame TCR alpha was shared in monozygotic twins. The more abundant beta clonotypes in cord blood had fewer insertions, and memory repertoires did not show this.

The CDR3 is 13 amino acids. With 4 bases removed from V and 7 bases from J, the gap between germline ends came to 13 bases. CDR1 is SGHRS, CDR2 YFSETQ, per germline. A universal primer site was added by template switching, and unique molecular identifiers were carried by the cDNA. TCRdb called the 5' RACE reads again in MiXCR, with one record for every CDR3 protein. The sample holds 450,000 to 500,000 distinct CDR3 sequences, around 15% seen once. This clonotype was recorded at least ten times. Antigen unknown. In addition, the sample was reused for a study of yellow fever vaccine responses in identical twins. That investigation notes: It has been reported that, in twins, the vaccine T cell response seemed partly convergent and partly personalized.

Sequenced sample: CD4+ T cells sorted from blood. The sequence came from a woman aged 18-35 years in good health. The rearrangement joins TRBV5-1 to TRBJ2-3; perhaps TRBD2 as D (6 bases). CDR3 sequence (DNA): TGCGCCAGCAGCAACACCGGGAGTTATACGCAGTATTTT. Amino acid sequence: CASSNTGSYTQYF.